Shown below are 14 T cell receptor beta chains from a single sample sequenced in a study of T cell repertoires in cytomegalovirus infection. MiXCR, run by TCRdb on the reads, gives a single entry per CDR3 protein. The table includes some 940,000 distinct CDR3 sequences, 31% detected once. Antigens of these TCRs are unknown. The specimen comprised cultured CD8+ T cells from PBMCs, sampled from culture after CMV antigen stimulation. The receptors stem from a human donor in good health (CMV status not recorded). Some clones in this sample may be carry-over from other donors' samples.

The V call is TRBV4-1, the J call TRBJ2-2; D uncertain. The germline gives CDR1 MGHRA, CDR2 YSYEKL. This CDR3 has 17 residues. V shed 0 bases and J shed 0 bases, with 11 bases lying between them. The CDR3 is CASSQEPGWANTGELFF. In DNA, the CDR3 is TGCGCCAGCAGCCAAGAACCGGGTTGGGCGAACACCGGGGAGCTGTTTTTT.

The table lists this clonotype with a count of one. V usage is TRBV5-5 and J usage is TRBJ1-6; maybe TRBD1 (6 bases). The germline CDR1 and CDR2 sequences are SGHKS and YYEKEE (reference sequence). The V gene lost 2 bases and the J gene lost 5 bases, with 8 bases spanning the gap. The CDR3 sequence is 14 residues long. CDR3 sequence (DNA): TGTGCCAGCAGCTTCGGGACAAATAATTCACCCCTCCACTTT. Translated: CASSFGTNNSPLHF.

The rearrangement uses TRBV29-1 and TRBJ1-2, with a possible D match to TRBD1 (6 bases). CDR3 length equals 16 residues. V was clipped by 4 bases and J by 4 bases, with 22 bases between them. Germline CDR1 and CDR2: SQVTM and ANQGSEA. CDR3 sequence reads: CSVVPAGQGIIYGYTF. The DNA for the CDR3 is TGCAGCGTTGTTCCGGCCGGTCAGGGGATCATCTATGGCTACACCTTC.

The gene calls are TRBV15 and TRBJ2-2; TRBD2 matches 8 bases. Germline-derived CDR1 and CDR2 are LNHNV and YYDKDF (reference sequence). V trimming: 0 bases; J trimming: 2 bases; junction bases outside the gene matches: 2. The CDR3 consists of 16 residues. The CDR3 DNA reads TGTGCCACCAGCAGAGAGCGGGGGGCAAACACCGGGGAGCTGTTTTTT. This gives the protein CATSRERGANTGELFF.

This clonotype turned up a few times. V is TRBV5-6 and J is TRBJ2-5; no reliable D call. This CDR3 spans 13 amino acids. CDR1 is SGHDT, CDR2 YYEEEE, per germline. The germline V and J ends were trimmed by 4 bases and 0 bases, with 7 bases remaining between them. This chain's CDR3 is CASSPWYQETQYF. The DNA of the CDR3 is TGTGCCAGCAGCCCCTGGTACCAAGAGACCCAGTACTTC. Drawing the rest from reference TRBV5-6 and TRBJ2-5, the complete variable domain is DAGVTQSPTHLIKTRGQQVTLRCSPKSGHDTVSWYQQALGQGPQFIFQYYEEEERQRGNFPDRFSGHQFPNYSSELNVNALLLGDSALYLCASSPWYQETQYFGPGTRLLVL.

This clonotype has more than one count but fewer than ten. This chain links TRBV7-8 with TRBJ2-1, with TRBD2 identical over 13 bases. This CDR3 is 19 amino acids long. Trimming took 2 bases from V and 0 from J; bases not matched to a gene: 7. CDR1 is SGHVS, CDR2 FQNEAQ, per germline. The CDR3 protein is CASSLHRGLAGSSYNEQFF. The CDR3 DNA follows: TGTGCCAGCAGCTTACACCGGGGACTAGCGGGGTCCTCCTACAATGAGCAGTTCTTC.

This sequence joins TRBV28 and TRBJ2-3, with TRBD2 matching 8 bases. CDR1 is MDHEN and CDR2 is SYDVKM in the germline V gene. The junction had 11 bases not matched to a gene; V was cut back by 6 bases and J by 6 bases. The CDR3 runs to 15 residues. The CDR3 nucleotides read TGTGCCAGCAGACCCTCGGGACTAGGCTTCGATACGCAGTATTTT. It codes for CASRPSGLGFDTQYF.

There are a few counts of this clonotype. The CDR3 coding sequence is TGTGCCAGCAGCTTAGAGAGGGTGACAGGGCGGCGAGAGACCCAGTACTTC. Protein sequence: CASSLERVTGRRETQYF. The chain joins TRBV7-6 to TRBJ2-5; 7 nucleotides align to TRBD1. V dropped 1 base and J dropped 4; count of bases not matched to a gene: 12. Per germline, CDR1 SGHVS and CDR2 FNYEAQ. This CDR3 comprises 17 residues.

V is TRBV20-1 and J is TRBJ1-1; D remains unclear. This CDR3 region has 12 residues. The germline V gene has CDR1 DFQATT and CDR2 SNEGSKA (reference sequence). Trimming took 3 bases from V and 8 from J, leaving 13 bases between them. The DNA of the CDR3 is TGCAGTGCTAGCGAATCCACAGCCGAAGCTTTCTTT. It codes for CSASESTAEAFF.

Ten or more counts support this clonotype. The chain recombines TRBV7-6 with TRBJ2-7; D may be TRBD2 (7 bases). Germline values: CDR1 SGHVS, CDR2 FNYEAQ. CDR3 length equals 15 residues. V lost 5 bases, J lost 3 bases, and 17 bases lay in between. This CDR3 reads CASSPPQGRVYEQYF. The DNA for the CDR3 is TGTGCCAGCAGCCCCCCGCAGGGGAGGGTCTACGAGCAGTACTTC.

The CDR3 DNA reads as TGTGCCAGCAGTTTCCTTTTGGGGGACTATGACTATGGCTACACCTTC. Protein: CASSFLLGDYDYGYTF. The chain joins TRBV13 to TRBJ1-2; possibly TRBD1 for D (5 bases). The V end was cut by 6 bases, the J end by 3 bases, with 20 bases between. The CDR3 contains 16 residues. The germline gives CDR1 PRHDT, CDR2 FYEKMQ (reference sequence).

This clonotype was seen many times. The chain joins TRBV7-2 to TRBJ2-1, with 7 bases fitting TRBD1. Germline lookup yields CDR1 SGHTA and CDR2 FQGNSA. The CDR3 length is 14 residues. The V gene end was trimmed by 5 bases and the J gene end by 6 bases; junction bases not matched to a gene: 7. The CDR3 region is CASSPGGGGNEQFF. The CDR3 DNA sequence: TGTGCCAGCAGCCCAGGGGGTGGAGGCAATGAGCAGTTCTTC.

The V and J genes are TRBV7-9 and TRBJ1-2, with D uncertain. From germline, CDR1 is SEHNR and CDR2 FQNEAQ (reference sequence). The CDR3 loop spans 14 amino acids. V gave up 3 bases and J gave up 3 bases, with 11 bases separating them. CDR3 sequence (DNA): TGTGCCAGCAGCTTCGACTCGAGCGACTATGGCTACACCTTC. It specifies CASSFDSSDYGYTF.

The CDR3 sequence: CASSLVIWVGQGVLGNTEAFF. CDR3 in DNA: TGTGCCAGCAGCTTAGTGATCTGGGTCGGACAGGGAGTCCTGGGAAACACTGAAGCTTTCTTT. The V and J genes are TRBV7-9 and TRBJ1-1, with TRBD1 identical over 8 bases. The V gene end was trimmed by 1 base and the J gene end by 2 bases; junction bases not matched to a gene: 21. The CDR3 totals 21 residues. The germline V gene encodes CDR1 SEHNR and CDR2 FQNEAQ (reference sequence).